This TCR beta chain was obtained from a study of shared clonotypes between healthy human individuals. The CDR3 consists of 15 residues. Germline loops: CDR1 SGHDN, CDR2 FVKESK. The V and J ends lost 4 bases and 0 bases, in that order; junction bases with no gene match: 3. Repertoires were generated with immunoSEQ multiplex PCR, while TCRdb's copy carries only in-frame clones and drops some. Here the sample spans around 750,000 clones, under 80% being singletons. The chain combines TRBV14 with TRBJ1-2; the match to TRBD1 covers 9 bases. Sequencing was carried out using memory CD4+ T cells sorted from blood. Subset meaning: CD45RA-negative fraction. The TCR comes from a woman in her thirties in good health. The CDR3 loop is CASSPRTGANYGYTF. For the CDR3, the DNA is TGTGCCAGCAGCCCGAGGACAGGGGCTAACTATGGCTACACCTTC.